A selection of T cell receptor beta chains follows, all from one sample in a study of blood T cell repertoires in COVID-19. The method was immunoSEQ multiplex PCR; TCRdb's version includes in-frame clones alone and lacks a portion of them. Among about 160,000 clones listed, roughly 85% were seen once. Sample: peripheral blood. The receptors here all came from a woman in her fifties or sixties with COVID-19, enrolled during active disease. The conserved cysteine and the conserved F or W are not part of the CDR3 here. Each record gives: V gene, CDR3 protein.

v_gene: TRBV5-4; CDR3aa: ASSLRTGATTNEKLF
v_gene: TRBV10-2; CDR3aa: ASSESDRSYGYT
v_gene: TRBV6-5; CDR3aa: ASRTGTGHGEQY
v_gene: TRBV3-1/TRBV3-2; CDR3aa: ASIPSGSTDTQY
v_gene: TRBV4-1; CDR3aa: ASSQGLAGGQTKNIQY
v_gene: TRBV4-1; CDR3aa: ASSQDPTPGNFYGYT
v_gene: TRBV28; CDR3aa: ASSSPGGEVREEY
v_gene: TRBV7-2; CDR3aa: ASSRLAGGDTQY
v_gene: TRBV6-2/TRBV6-3; CDR3aa: ASSLLETKNIQY
v_gene: TRBV28; CDR3aa: ASSLYREGKLF
v_gene: TRBV29-1; CDR3aa: SVARTGGGYGYT
v_gene: TRBV19; CDR3aa: AKIGFGSGLTEAF
v_gene: TRBV6-2/TRBV6-3; CDR3aa: ASSDRGDYGYT
v_gene: TRBV10-2; CDR3aa: ASTGTGNGYT
v_gene: TRBV4-2; CDR3aa: ASSQAPGGEQY
v_gene: TRBV3-1/TRBV3-2; CDR3aa: ASSQDLSGYYNEQF
v_gene: TRBV14; CDR3aa: ASSKPGQNFMNTEAF
v_gene: TRBV19; CDR3aa: ASSLRDSGYT
v_gene: TRBV27; CDR3aa: ASSSRLAGGLDTQY
v_gene: TRBV11-2; CDR3aa: ASSLEQNIYGYT
v_gene: TRBV6-6; CDR3aa: ASSYSIATGSNEQF
v_gene: TRBV7-2; CDR3aa: ASSFSQGVTDEQF
v_gene: TRBV10-3; CDR3aa: AISEGGNEQF
v_gene: TRBV6-6; CDR3aa: ASSQAGTGAYT
v_gene: TRBV7-3; CDR3aa: ASSLTQGSPLH
v_gene: TRBV11-2; CDR3aa: ASSLGQGRGGAEAF
v_gene: TRBV18; CDR3aa: ASSPPGQAYEKLF
v_gene: TRBV2; CDR3aa: ASTQGPGANVLT
v_gene: TRBV3-1/TRBV3-2; CDR3aa: ASSQGPSSGGADEQF
v_gene: TRBV27; CDR3aa: ASSLSGDWGSIQY
v_gene: TRBV5-1; CDR3aa: ASSFSYPLREDTIY
v_gene: TRBV7-2; CDR3aa: ASSLGFGAGTDTQY
v_gene: TRBV5-1; CDR3aa: ASSPGQPNTEAF